This TCR beta chain was recorded in a study of blood T cells in healthy people across ages. General study findings and limits: Donors of long life had a larger count of naive CD4+ cells and greater diversity than aged donors. Getting older went along with TCR beta diversity per million T cells dropping roughly linearly.

The table lists this clonotype with many counts. Antigen: not known. A clone one base away is much larger, so this may be a read error. Trimming cost V 7 bases and J 1 base; bases outside gene matches: 6. The CDR3 is 14 residues long. CDR1 and CDR2 from the germline V gene are KGHDR and SFDVKD. For the second PCR, which ran for about 6 to 11 cycles, a sample-barcoded 5' primer and a J-beta primer mix were used. A single record per CDR3 protein comes from TCRdb applying MiXCR to the 5' RACE reads. Of 600,000 or so distinct CDR3 sequences in the sample, approximately 30% are singletons; the top ten hold 15% to 19%.

Specimen: blood. The clonotype originates from a woman aged 80 or over in good health. V is TRBV24-1 and J is TRBJ2-7, with 7 bases aligning to TRBD1. CDR3 amino acids: CATRVQDRSYEQYF. The CDR3 DNA reads as TGTGCCACCAGGGTACAGGACAGGTCCTACGAGCAGTACTTC.